This paragraph reports one TCR beta chain. What antigen it recognizes has not been identified. Base qualities are missing; no much larger clone stands one base away. The CDR3 regions of human TCRbeta chains were analyzed by immunosequencing. On the authors' methods: TCRs in the repertoires were compared against a reference library of SARS-CoV-2-specific TCRs that had been generated with the MIRA antigen-specificity platform. Breadth meant the fraction of unique TCRs that were SARS-CoV-2-associated, whereas depth meant the fraction of total T cells that were SARS-CoV-2-associated. Each spike-specific TCR was assigned to its reactive spike region and to a CD4 or CD8 class using the MIRA data. Log10-transformed breadth and depth values were compared by one-way ANOVA with Sidak's multiple comparisons tests. TCRdb stores this immuneACCESS table with in-frame sequences only. Part of the clones is absent; in the studies checked, under half of the shortfall reflects unresolved V genes, and no reason is known for the rest. V, J and clone size are taken as reported in that table, and D and trimming were inferred from the DNA itself. The sample includes about 160,000 clones, with 70% to 90% observed a single time. Together, the top ten hold roughly 4% of the sample.

In light of the paper, this sample's time point label describes: about 28 days (+/-7) after the second vaccine dose. AZD1222 recipients with second doses at about 4 weeks or about 12 weeks were pooled, because spike-specific TCR depth and breadth did not differ between schedules. Vaccinee samples were obtained from the UK trials COV001 and COV002, which included a single-blind randomized controlled phase 2/3 trial of AZD1222 (ChAdOx1 nCoV-19) in healthy adults. Trial participant PBMC samples were collected at day 0 and day 28 after the second dose for TCRbeta chain sequencing. The CDR3, cysteine through phenylalanine, is 17 amino acids long. CDR3 DNA only is kept here, 51 bases in frame from base 1. V gives up 0 bases and J gives up 0 bases, and the segment between their germline ends measures 13 bases. Sequences SNHLY (CDR1) and FYNNEI (CDR2) are obtained from the germline V gene. This specimen comes from a study of T cell responses to AZD1222 COVID-19 vaccine (dated by TCRdb to about 2021). Some background on the complete study: TCR sequencing was performed for 230 to 250 trial participants, of whom about 210 were given two doses of AZD1222 and around 26 were given two doses of MenACWY control vaccine. Trial participants were enrolled by age into 18-55, 56-69 and 70-plus year subgroups, with roughly 150, 30 and 60 TCR-sequenced participants respectively.

Study-wide findings and limitations: A significant rise in spike-specific TCR breadth and depth was observed after two AZD1222 doses relative to day 0 and relative to MenACWY recipients. The 56-69-year group was small, and its depth increase did not reach significance, likely because of low power. No day 14 peak-response samples were available, so repertoires were characterized only after the peak T cell response. Conclusions about previously exposed vaccinees are limited because only a handful of AZD1222 recipients were SARS-CoV-2 seropositive at baseline. Participants were mostly white British, with more females than males. The authors suggested clonal diversity may have been underestimated. CD4 TCRs associated with the vaccine covered the entire spike protein, and the dominant responses were in regions 160-218 and 743-854. Reportedly, almost half of the unique spike-specific TCRs recognized epitopes lying outside the regions that are mutated in the B.1.351 and B.1.1.7 variants.

The receptor chain draws on TRBV2 and TRBJ2-3; TRBD1 is a weak D gene call, 6 bases matching. This clonotype was obtained from an adult who received the AZD1222 COVID-19 vaccine. The sample here was peripheral blood, taken 28 days after the second AZD1222 dose. The sequenced DNA: TGTGCCAGCAGTGAAGCGCTCTTGGACAGCAGCACAGATACGCAGTATTTT. Its protein is CASSEALLDSSTDTQYF.